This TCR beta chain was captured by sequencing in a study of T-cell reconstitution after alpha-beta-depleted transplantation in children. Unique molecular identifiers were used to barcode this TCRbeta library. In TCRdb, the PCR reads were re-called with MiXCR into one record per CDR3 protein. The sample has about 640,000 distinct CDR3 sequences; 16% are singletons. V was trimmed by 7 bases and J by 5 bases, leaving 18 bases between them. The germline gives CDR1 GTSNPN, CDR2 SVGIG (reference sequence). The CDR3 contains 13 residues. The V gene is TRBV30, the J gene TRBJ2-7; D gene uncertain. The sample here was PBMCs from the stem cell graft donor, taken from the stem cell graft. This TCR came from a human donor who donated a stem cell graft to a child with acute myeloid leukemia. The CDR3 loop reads CASLGWGRDEQYF. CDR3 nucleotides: TGTGCCTCGCTCGGGTGGGGTCGCGACGAGCAGTACTTC.